The 12 T cell receptor beta chains presented below share a single source sample, sequenced in a study of control samples from healthy donors and cancer patients. TCRdb's table, derived via immunoSEQ multiplex PCR, lists solely in-frame clones and lacks some. The sample contains fewer than 500,000 clones, approximately 90% of which appear only once. Sequenced sample: PBMCs. Every receptor here comes from a middle-aged man with head and neck cancer.

The V gene is TRBV5-1, the J gene TRBJ1-4; tentative D call: TRBD1 (6 bases). The CDR3 consists of 13 residues. The V gene lost 2 bases and the J gene lost 7 bases, with 9 bases spanning the gap. CDR1 and CDR2 (germline): SGHRS, YFSETQ. The CDR3 DNA sequence: TGCGCCAGCAGCTTCCGGGACACTGAAAAACTGTTTTTT. Its protein product is CASSFRDTEKLFF.

In the case of this clone: One junction end does not reproduce the germline sequence, and a read error may be involved. The V gene is TRBV7-7, the J gene TRBJ2-5; D is possibly TRBD1 (5 bases). Germline CDR1 is SSHAT and CDR2 is FNYEAQ (reference sequence). The CDR3 is made up of 13 amino acids. The CDR3, as DNA: TGTGCTAGCAGCTTAGACAGTCAAGAGACCCAGTACTTC. Translation: CASSLDSQETQYF.

This chain links TRBV7-8 with TRBJ2-1; D remains ambiguous. With 1 base removed from V and 9 bases from J, the gap between germline ends came to 19 bases. CDR3 size: 16 residues. In germline, CDR1 is SGHVS, CDR2 FQNEAQ. The CDR3 loop reads CASSLVFSPLVFEQFF. The DNA for the CDR3 is TGTGCCAGCAGCTTAGTTTTTAGCCCCCTCGTGTTTGAGCAGTTCTTC. Based on the CDR3 plus reference TRBV7-8 and TRBJ2-1, the full variable domain is GAGVSQSPRYKVAKRGQDVALRCDPISGHVSLFWYQQALGQGPEFLTYFQNEAQLDKSGLPSDRFFAERPEGSVSTLKIQRTQQEDSAVYLCASSLVFSPLVFEQFFGPGTRLTVL.

The rearrangement joins TRBV5-4 to TRBJ2-7, with TRBD1 matching 9 bases. Germline trimming cut 3 bases from V and 0 bases from J; bases unmatched to any gene: 1. Germline lookup yields CDR1 SGHNT and CDR2 YYREEE (reference sequence). This CDR3 is built from 14 residues. The CDR3 sequence: CASSWGQGSYEQYF. CDR3 nucleotide sequence: TGTGCCAGCAGCTGGGGACAGGGCTCCTACGAGCAGTACTTC.

The chain carries TRBV6-6 and TRBJ2-7, with 9 bases lining up with TRBD1. V shed 6 bases and J 4 bases; nucleotides not matched to a gene: 7. This CDR3 contains 14 residues. Germline V lookup: CDR1 MNHNY, CDR2 SVGAGI (reference sequence). CDR3 region: CASSSTGGRYEQYF. As DNA, the CDR3 is TGTGCCAGCAGCTCCACAGGGGGCAGATACGAGCAGTACTTC.

The chain uses TRBV7-9 and TRBJ2-5, with unresolved D. Deletions cut 1 base from V and 5 bases from J, with 11 bases between. The CDR3 has 14 residues. Germline V gene lookup returns CDR1 SEHNR and CDR2 FQNEAQ (reference sequence). DNA of the CDR3: TGTGCCAGCAGCTTAGGTGTGCCCCGGGAGACCCAGTACTTC. This gives the protein CASSLGVPRETQYF.

The rearrangement links TRBV7-6 to TRBJ1-1; 7 bases are a match to TRBD1. The CDR3 has 15 residues. Germline V gene data show CDR1 as SGHVS and CDR2 as FNYEAQ. The trim removed 5 bases at V and 1 base at J, leaving 7 bases unmatched. Here the CDR3 reads CASSPRQGKNTEAFF. The CDR3 DNA sequence: TGTGCCAGCAGCCCAAGACAGGGAAAGAACACTGAAGCTTTCTTT.

The chain is built from TRBV4-1 and TRBJ2-1; TRBD2 matches at 11 bases. The germline V gene encodes CDR1 MGHRA and CDR2 YSYEKL. CDR3 length equals 15 residues. V shed 1 base and J 6 bases; nucleotides not matched to a gene: 2. CDR3 protein: CASSQGLAGLNEQFF. In DNA form, the CDR3 reads TGCGCCAGCAGCCAAGGACTAGCGGGACTCAATGAGCAGTTCTTC.

The V gene is TRBV12-5, the J gene TRBJ2-3, with 9 bases lining up with TRBD2. The trim removed 0 bases at V and 2 bases at J, leaving 6 bases unmatched. The CDR3 has 17 amino acids. Germline values: CDR1 LGHNT, CDR2 FRNRAP. The CDR3 here is CASGLVLGGRATDTQYF. CDR3 nucleotide sequence: TGTGCTAGTGGTTTGGTATTGGGCGGGAGGGCCACAGATACGCAGTATTTT.

The V and J genes are TRBV27 and TRBJ2-1; a weak D match, TRBD2 (5 bases). The CDR3 has 14 residues. Germline values: CDR1 MNHEY, CDR2 SMNVEV (reference sequence). With 6 bases removed from V and 5 bases from J, the gap between germline ends came to 14 bases. CDR3 sequence reads: CASSSPLRDNEQFF. As DNA, the CDR3 is TGTGCCAGCAGCTCCCCGCTGCGGGACAATGAGCAGTTCTTC.

The chain carries TRBV21-1 and TRBJ2-5; TRBD1 is the table's D call, not checked against the DNA. TRBV21-1 is listed as a pseudogene. The CDR3 runs 15 residues. The chain's CDR3 is CASSEIQGDQETQYF. CDR3 nucleotide sequence: TGTGCCAGCAGCGAAATACAGGGGGATCAAGAGACCCAGTACTTC.

The V call is TRBV5-1, the J call TRBJ2-7; TRBD2 aligns across 11 bases. V lost 4 bases to trimming and J lost 4 bases; unmatched junction nucleotides: 13. Germline V lookup: CDR1 SGHRS, CDR2 YFSETQ. The CDR3 totals 17 residues. The CDR3 nucleotides are TGCGCCAGCAGCCATATCCCGACCGGGACTAGCGGATACGAGCAGTACTTC. Translating gives CASSHIPTGTSGYEQYF.